This T cell receptor (beta chain) appears in the sequencing data of a study of blood T cell repertoires in COVID-19. For the study at large: Donors in the United States, Italy and Spain gave samples during acute or convalescent COVID-19.

For recovered donors of Cohort 3, there were two negative PCRs, clearance, or symptom resolution. The CDR3 spans 16 residues. The germline CDR1 and CDR2 sequences are LNHDA and SQIVND (reference sequence). Trimming shortened V by 6 bases and J by 2 bases, and 17 bases separated the two germline ends. The assay was immunoSEQ multiplex PCR, and TCRdb's table has in-frame clones only and misses some. This sample has some 390,000 clones, with about nine tenths found just once. This chain connects TRBV19 to TRBJ1-3; the D gene is possibly TRBD1 (6 bases). This TCR was recovered from a woman between 25 and 40 years old who had recovered from COVID-19. The sequenced sample consisted of PBMCs or T cells enriched from blood (not recorded which). CDR3 sequence reads: CASRAGASTTGNTIYF. CDR3 nucleotides: TGTGCCAGTAGGGCAGGGGCTTCCACCACTGGAAACACCATATATTTT. The full variable domain, its missing parts supplied by reference TRBV19 and TRBJ1-3, is DGGITQSPKYLFRKEGQNVTLSCEQNLNHDAMYWYRQDPGQGLRLIYYSQIVNDFQKGDIAEGYSVSREKKESFPLTVTSAQKNPTAFYLCASRAGASTTGNTIYFGEGSWLTVV.